This T cell receptor beta chain was captured by sequencing in a study of T cell responses to AZD1222 COVID-19 vaccine. General study findings and limits: White British people made up most donors, females outnumbered males, and clonal diversity was possibly underestimated. Targeting of unmutated variant regions was reportedly seen in nearly half of spike-specific TCRs.

This CDR3 region has 13 residues. Deletions cut 5 bases from V and 1 base from J, with 8 bases between. Looked up from germline, CDR1 is SGHVS and CDR2 is FNYEAQ. Sequencing used immunoSEQ multiplex PCR; TCRdb keeps in-frame clones, though not all of them. The sample includes 110,000 or so clones, about 91% of them seen just once. The count of this clone is one. The antigen is unknown. The sequence was collected from an adult who received the AZD1222 COVID-19 vaccine. Source: peripheral blood, taken 28 days after the second AZD1222 dose. The chain combines TRBV7-6 with TRBJ1-1; no clear D gene. The DNA of the CDR3 is TGTGCCAGCAGCCCTCTGACGAACACTGAAGCTTTCTTT. Translated: CASSPLTNTEAFF.